Following are 23 T cell receptor beta chains from one sample sequenced in a study of cytomegalovirus exposure and HLA in healthy donors. PCR primers comprised 60 Vbeta and 13 Jbeta primers. Method: immunoSEQ multiplex PCR; TCRdb's copy keeps in-frame clones and lacks some. Of 150,000 to 200,000 clones listed, over 75% were seen once; the top ten hold over 13%. Sequencing used PBMCs. The source is a man between 50 and 59 years old in good health and CMV-seropositive.

V is TRBV15 and J is TRBJ2-7, with TRBD2 as a possible D gene (5 bases). The CDR3 runs to 13 residues. Looked up from germline, CDR1 is LNHNV and CDR2 is YYDKDF (reference sequence). V was clipped by 2 bases and J by 3 bases, with 8 bases between them. The CDR3 spells CATSRHGDYEQYV. The CDR3 DNA reads as TGTGCCACCAGCAGACACGGGGACTACGAGCAGTACGTC.

The V call is TRBV19, the J call TRBJ1-3, with no clear D. Germline V gene lookup returns CDR1 LNHDA and CDR2 SQIVND (reference sequence). V gave up 8 bases and J gave up 1 base, with 18 bases separating them. This CDR3 comprises 16 residues. The CDR3 coding sequence is TGTGCCAGTGGTTCCGTGAGGGCCCTTTCTGGAAACACCATATATTTT. Translating gives CASGSVRALSGNTIYF.

The chain employs TRBV18 and TRBJ1-2; 7 nucleotides agree with TRBD1. This CDR3 region has 13 residues. With 5 bases clipped from V and 3 bases from J, the junction kept 3 bases outside the gene matches. Per germline, CDR1 KGHSH and CDR2 LQKENI. The CDR3 nucleotides read TGTGCCAGCTCAAAGCAGGGGGACTATGGCTACACCTTC. Residues: CASSKQGDYGYTF.

Here the CDR3 reads CASSLEGGDPKQYF. Written as DNA, the CDR3 is TGTGCCAGCAGCTTAGAAGGGGGGGACCCCAAGCAGTACTTC. The chain combines TRBV7-2 with TRBJ2-7; a possible D gene is TRBD2 (7 bases). The germline CDR1 and CDR2 sequences are SGHTA and FQGNSA. The CDR3 spans 14 residues. Trimming pared 1 base from V and 8 bases from J, leaving 15 bases between.

The chain employs TRBV28 and TRBJ2-3, with no clear D. Looked up from germline, CDR1 is MDHEN and CDR2 is SYDVKM. Trimming removed 10 bases at V and 0 bases at J, with 5 bases between. The CDR3 contains 11 residues. This chain's CDR3 is CATESTDTQYF. As DNA, the CDR3 is TGTGCCACTGAGAGCACAGATACGCAGTATTTT.

V and J are TRBV28 and TRBJ1-4; no clear D. This CDR3 contains 16 residues. V was clipped by 6 bases and J by 8 bases, with 22 bases between them. Germline CDR1 MDHEN, CDR2 SYDVKM. CDR3 bases: TGTGCCAGCAGCCCGATAACGGCAGCGGCTAGGGAAAAACTGTTTTTT. Protein: CASSPITAAAREKLFF.

This chain uses TRBV15 with TRBJ2-5; the match to TRBD1 covers 8 bases. J lost 5 bases, V lost 0 bases, and 5 bases had no gene match. CDR3 length: 15 amino acids. Per germline, CDR1 LNHNV and CDR2 YYDKDF (reference sequence). The CDR3 nucleotides read TGTGCCACCAGCAGAGAGACAGGGGTGGGGGAGACCCAGTACTTC. Amino acid sequence: CATSRETGVGETQYF.

This chain joins TRBV28 and TRBJ1-3, with 8 bases aligning to TRBD1. Germline V gene lookup returns CDR1 MDHEN and CDR2 SYDVKM. The ends lost 7 bases at V and 6 bases at J; junction bases unmatched: 11. This CDR3 region has 15 residues. The CDR3 region has the DNA TGTGCCAGCACGAGTTCGGCAGGGGGCCTAAACACCATATATTTT. Its translation is CASTSSAGGLNTIYF. Combining the CDR3 with reference TRBV28 and TRBJ1-3 gives the whole variable domain DVKVTQSSRYLVKRTGEKVFLECVQDMDHENMFWYRQDPGLGLRLIYFSYDVKMKEKGDIPEGYSVSREKKERFSLILESASTNQTSMYLCASTSSAGGLNTIYFGEGSWLTVV.

In this sample, this clone turned up a few times. V usage is TRBV6-5 and J usage is TRBJ2-3; maybe TRBD2 (7 bases). The CDR3 consists of 15 residues. V was clipped by 2 bases and J by 1 base, with 10 bases between them. The germline V gene has CDR1 MNHEY and CDR2 SVGAGI. The CDR3 region is CASSYGGAGTDTQYF. The CDR3 DNA reads as TGTGCCAGCAGTTACGGGGGGGCGGGCACAGATACGCAGTATTTT.

The chain links TRBV11-2 to TRBJ2-3; D remains unclear. Germline assignment: CDR1 SGHAT and CDR2 FQNNGV. The CDR3 consists of 14 residues. The V and J ends lost 6 bases and 1 base respectively, with 11 bases between them. The CDR3: CASSGLAGTDTQYF. CDR3 DNA sequence: TGTGCCAGCAGTGGCCTGGCGGGCACAGATACGCAGTATTTT.

The chain carries TRBV7-2 and TRBJ1-4; TRBD1 matches 9 bases. The ends lost 5 bases at V and 7 bases at J; junction bases unmatched: 17. Germline CDR1 is SGHTA and CDR2 is FQGNSA. CDR3 size: 18 residues. This CDR3 is CASSGDPSSGTGIEKLFF. CDR3 DNA sequence: TGTGCCAGCAGCGGGGACCCAAGCTCGGGGACAGGGATTGAAAAACTGTTTTTT.

DNA for the CDR3: TGTGCCAGCAGCCGCGTCGGGACAGCGAACACCGGGGAGCTGTTTTTT. Protein sequence: CASSRVGTANTGELFF. The J gene is TRBJ2-2, the V gene TRBV11-1, with TRBD1 matching over 7 bases. The J segment lost 0 bases and the V segment lost 5 bases, leaving 6 bases of the junction unmatched. The CDR3 loop spans 16 amino acids. Germline assignment: CDR1 SGHAT and CDR2 FQDESV (reference sequence).

The chain employs TRBV9 and TRBJ1-2; 9 bases align to TRBD1. This CDR3 has 16 amino acids. V gave up 3 bases and J gave up 4 bases; unmatched junction bases: 10. Germline CDR1 SGDLS, CDR2 YYNGEE. CDR3 in amino acids: CASSEQGAVSGYGYTF. CDR3 sequence (DNA): TGTGCCAGCAGCGAACAGGGGGCGGTATCAGGCTATGGCTACACCTTC.

V and J are TRBV18 and TRBJ1-1, with no clear D. Looked up from germline, CDR1 is KGHSH and CDR2 is LQKENI. The CDR3 spans 13 residues. Between the trimmed V and J ends, which lost 1 base and 1 base, there was a span of 4 bases. CDR3 nucleotides: TGTGCCAGCTCACCACGAGGGAACACTGAAGCTTTCTTT. Protein product: CASSPRGNTEAFF. The variable domain in full, completed from reference TRBV18 and TRBJ1-1, reads NAGVMQNPRHLVRRRGQEARLRCSPMKGHSHVYWYRQLPEEGLKFMVYLQKENIIDESGMPKERFSAEFPKEGPSILRIQQVVRGDSAAYFCASSPRGNTEAFFGQGTRLTVV.

In this sample, this clone turned up once. The V call is TRBV6-5, the J call TRBJ1-6; maybe TRBD1 (5 bases). The V end was cut by 0 bases, the J end by 11 bases, with 14 bases between. Per germline, CDR1 MNHEY and CDR2 SVGAGI. The CDR3 totals 15 residues. The CDR3 nucleotides are TGTGCCAGCAGTTACTCTTCCCAGGGATGGCCACCCCTCCACTTT. This gives the protein CASSYSSQGWPPLHF.

V gene TRBV5-1 combines with J gene TRBJ1-2; TRBD1 might be the D (6 bases). Trimming took off 0 bases at V and 0 bases at J, with 6 bases between the two ends. The CDR3 is made up of 14 amino acids. CDR1 SGHRS and CDR2 YFSETQ come from the germline V gene. CDR3 sequence: CASSLDRANYGYTF. For the CDR3, the DNA is TGCGCCAGCAGCTTGGACAGGGCTAACTATGGCTACACCTTC.

The chain recombines TRBV5-1 with TRBJ1-2, with TRBD1 as a possible D gene (6 bases). Deletions cut 5 bases from V and 8 bases from J, with 16 bases between. This CDR3 is built from 13 residues. Germline V CDR1 and CDR2: SGHRS, YFSETQ. The CDR3 is CASRPGHGWGYTF. In DNA form, the CDR3 reads TGCGCCAGCAGACCGGGACACGGATGGGGCTACACCTTC.

The chain has TRBV7-2 and TRBJ2-3; D perhaps matches TRBD1 (6 bases). Germline CDR1 is SGHTA and CDR2 is FQGNSA. V was cut by 5 bases and J by 3 bases, with 12 bases left in between. The CDR3 loop spans 14 amino acids. CDR3 in amino acids: CASSRADRTDTQYF. DNA of the CDR3: TGTGCCAGCAGCCGCGCGGACAGAACAGATACGCAGTATTTT.

The V call is TRBV19, the J call TRBJ1-2, with a possible D match to TRBD1 (6 bases). This CDR3 comprises 14 residues. Germline CDR1 LNHDA, CDR2 SQIVND (reference sequence). Trimming left V 0 bases short and J 7 bases short, with 12 bases between. The CDR3 region is CASSIDRDNSGYTF. The CDR3 coding sequence is TGTGCCAGTAGTATAGACCGGGACAATAGTGGCTACACCTTC.

This clone appeared once. This chain joins TRBV7-8 and TRBJ2-5; 10 nucleotides align to TRBD2. V gave up 8 bases and J gave up 3 bases; unmatched junction bases: 9. This CDR3 spans 15 amino acids. CDR1 and CDR2 from the germline V gene are SGHVS and FQNEAQ. The CDR3 bases are TGTGCCAGCTCGGCTAGCGGGGGTGTGAAAGAGACCCAGTACTTC. Residues: CASSASGGVKETQYF.

The chain carries TRBV5-5 and TRBJ2-3; a weak D match, TRBD2 (7 bases). V was trimmed by 3 bases and J by 2 bases, leaving 10 bases between them. Per germline, CDR1 SGHKS and CDR2 YYEKEE (reference sequence). This CDR3 spans 14 amino acids. In nucleotides, the CDR3 is TGTGCCAGCAGCTCACGGGGGGCCACAGATACGCAGTATTTT. As protein: CASSSRGATDTQYF.

The J gene is TRBJ1-2, the V gene TRBV18; TRBD1 matches at 8 bases. Germline loops: CDR1 KGHSH, CDR2 LQKENI. CDR3 size: 17 residues. J gave up 3 bases and V 1 base, and 10 bases lay outside the gene matches. CDR3 protein: CASSPQRRQGSDYGYTF. The CDR3 DNA is TGTGCCAGCTCACCACAAAGGAGACAGGGGTCGGACTATGGCTACACCTTC.

The chain carries TRBV27 and TRBJ2-1; 7 bases fit TRBD2. V lost 5 bases and J lost 4; bases outside the gene matches: 8. In germline, CDR1 is MNHEY, CDR2 SMNVEV (reference sequence). This CDR3 contains 15 residues. The CDR3 region has the DNA TGTGCCAGCAGTCCACCTAGCGGCTTTTACAATGAGCAGTTCTTC. Protein: CASSPPSGFYNEQFF.